Listed below are T cell receptor beta chains from one sample, sequenced in a study of identical twins. Via MiXCR, TCRdb re-called the 5' RACE reads, giving one row per CDR3 protein. The sample has 500,000 to 650,000 distinct CDR3 sequences, 7.1% seen once; the top ten hold roughly 1.5%. In addition, the sample was reused for a study of yellow fever vaccine responses in identical twins.

Sequencing was done on a sample of PBMCs. These receptors were collected from a woman younger than 30 in good health. The CDR3 runs from the conserved cysteine through the conserved F or W. The D gene is left open where the match is weak.

TRBV28 | NA | CASLGTLAKNIQYF
TRBV5-1 | NA | CASSPNRGFNREPSYEQYF
TRBV9 | NA | CASSARGGPPNYGYTF
TRBV7-2 | NA | CASSLAHEVNTEAFF
TRBV27 | TRBD2 | CASSLRRRLAGGEMVETQYF
TRBV24-1 | NA | CATSDFRGEQYF
TRBV12-3/TRBV12-4 | TRBD1 | CASSFGTGGSYTF
TRBV29-1 | TRBD2 | CSAMRGGHPNEQFF
TRBV5-6 | NA | CASSLFLFEDEQFF
TRBV27 | NA | CASSLSVYSNQPQHF
TRBV2 | NA | CASNSPRPLGYTF
TRBV7-2 | TRBD1 | CASSVGQGLEKLFF
TRBV28 | TRBD1 | CASSSTGQGYGYTF
TRBV16 | NA | CASSQFGAMNTEAFF
TRBV20-1 | NA | CSARPGATYEQYF
TRBV7-9 | NA | CASSKGGGSEKLFF
TRBV5-1 | NA | CASSLGQGGPLPEQYF
TRBV12-3/TRBV12-4 | TRBD1 | CASRPGQGSTEAFF
TRBV29-1 | NA | CSVEDGQGSGTEAFF
TRBV4-2 | TRBD1 | CASGFTGTGENIQYF
TRBV29-1 | NA | CSVSSDLDAGELFF
TRBV12-3/TRBV12-4 | NA | CASSSGTRDGYTF
TRBV24-1 | TRBD2 | CATSDPLRDYRPNEQFF
TRBV6-1 | TRBD1 | CASRFRGLGTGELFF
TRBV27 | TRBD2 | CASSNSGRGRDEQYF
TRBV29-1 | TRBD2 | CSVPGTSGTTPGELFF
TRBV10-1 | TRBD2 | CASSVNPGLAKNEQFF
TRBV14 | NA | CASSHPLGNEQFF
TRBV11-2 | NA | CASSLDRAGGELFF
TRBV10-3 | NA | CAIRGTGELFF
TRBV7-6 | TRBD1 | CASSQGTGDYQPQHF
TRBV4-1 | NA | CASSQFTGNTGELFF
TRBV11-2 | TRBD1 | CASSLGRGGGEQFF
TRBV12-3/TRBV12-4 | NA | CASTLGGAEGYGYTF
TRBV6-1 | NA | CASREPGRVNTEAFF
TRBV25-1 | TRBD2 | CASSEGLAKEQFF
TRBV12-3/TRBV12-4 | NA | CASSSRGVESPLHF